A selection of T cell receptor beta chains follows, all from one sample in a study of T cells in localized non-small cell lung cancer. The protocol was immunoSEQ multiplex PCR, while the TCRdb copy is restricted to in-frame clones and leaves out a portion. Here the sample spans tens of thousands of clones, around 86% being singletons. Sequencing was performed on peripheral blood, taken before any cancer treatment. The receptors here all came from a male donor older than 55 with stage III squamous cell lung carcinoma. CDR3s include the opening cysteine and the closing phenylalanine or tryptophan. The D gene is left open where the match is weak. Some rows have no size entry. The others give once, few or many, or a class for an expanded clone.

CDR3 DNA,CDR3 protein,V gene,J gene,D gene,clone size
TGTGCCTGGAGTGTCAAGAACGAGCAGTACTTC,CAWSVKNEQYF,TRBV30,TRBJ2-7,.,.
TGTGCCAGCAGCGCCTCCGGGACTCCTCTCGATGAGCAGTTCTTC,CASSASGTPLDEQFF,TRBV7-3,TRBJ2-1,.,.
TGTGCCAGTAGTCCCAGACCTGACAGCTCCTACGAGCAGTACTTC,CASSPRPDSSYEQYF,TRBV19,TRBJ2-7,.,few
TGTGCCACCGCTAGCGCACCAAACAATGAGCAGTTCTTC,CATASAPNNEQFF,TRBV19,TRBJ2-1,.,once
TGCGCCAGCAGCTTGGCAGCAGCACACGCAGATACGCAGTATTTT,CASSLAAAHADTQYF,TRBV5-1,TRBJ2-3,.,.
TGCGCCAGCAGATCCGACAGGGGGTCCCTCCGGCGGGTCTCCTACAATGAGCAGTTCTTC,CASRSDRGSLRRVSYNEQFF,TRBV5-1,TRBJ2-1,TRBD1,.
TGTGCCAGCAGTGATGGAAGTAGCGGGAGGGGAACGAACACCGGGGAGCTGTTTTTT,CASSDGSSGRGTNTGELFF,TRBV2,TRBJ2-2,TRBD2,.
TGTGCCAGCAGCTCGGGTGCACGCCGTAATAACTATGGCTACACCTTC,CASSSGARRNNYGYTF,TRBV7-9,TRBJ1-2,.,.
TGCGCCAGCAGCCAAGTAGGTCCACTCAGCACAGATACGCAGTATTTT,CASSQVGPLSTDTQYF,TRBV4-3,TRBJ2-3,.,.
TGTGCCAGCTCACCACCAACTAGTGTTCAAGAGACCCAGTACTTC,CASSPPTSVQETQYF,TRBV18,TRBJ2-5,.,.
TGTGCCAGCAGTGAAGTTTCGAGGAACACTGAAGCTTTCTTT,CASSEVSRNTEAFF,TRBV6-1,TRBJ1-1,.,.
TGTGCCAGCTCACCACAAGCCAGGATGAACTATGGCTACACCTTC,CASSPQARMNYGYTF,TRBV18,TRBJ1-2,.,.
TGTGCCAGCAGCTTGCAGGCGGGGTACCAAGAGACCCAGTACTTC,CASSLQAGYQETQYF,TRBV5-6,TRBJ2-5,.,.
TGCGCCAGCAGGTACGGGACAGATAACACTGAAGCCTTCTTT,CASRYGTDNTEAFF,TRBV5-1,TRBJ1-1,TRBD1,.
TGTGCCTGGAGCGTTCCGCGTGGGGTGACTGAAGCTTTCTTT,CAWSVPRGVTEAFF,TRBV30,TRBJ1-1,.,many
TGTGCCAGCAGCTTGCGGGGCACAGATACGCAGTATTTT,CASSLRGTDTQYF,TRBV5-6,TRBJ2-3,.,.
TGTGCCAGCTCACCACTGAGGGGTGACACTGAAGCTTTCTTT,CASSPLRGDTEAFF,TRBV18,TRBJ1-1,.,.
TGTGCCAGCAGCTTGCGGAGCGGCGAGCAGTACTTC,CASSLRSGEQYF,TRBV5-6,TRBJ2-7,.,.
TGTGCCAGCAGTGCTTCACAGGGAGATCAGCCCCAGCATTTT,CASSASQGDQPQHF,TRBV6-1,TRBJ1-5,.,.
TGTGCCAGCAGACTGGGACACTTGAACACTGAAGCTTTCTTT,CASRLGHLNTEAFF,TRBV6-5,TRBJ1-1,.,.
TGTGCCAGTAGTATATACAGCGTAGCCACAGATACGCAGTATTTT,CASSIYSVATDTQYF,TRBV19,TRBJ2-3,.,.
TGCGCCAGAACCAGACTAGCGGGAGGGCTCTTCCCCTACGAGCAGTACTTC,CARTRLAGGLFPYEQYF,TRBV10-1,TRBJ2-7,TRBD2,.
TGTGCCAGTAGTAAGGACGGAATCTACGAGCAGTACTTC,CASSKDGIYEQYF,TRBV19,TRBJ2-7,.,.
TGTGCCAGCAGCTACCGGACTAGCGGGGGAGGCGAGCAGTACTTC,CASSYRTSGGGEQYF,TRBV13,TRBJ2-7,TRBD2,.
TGTGCCAGTCAGCAGGGCGGGACCACAGATACGCAGTATTTT,CASQQGGTTDTQYF,TRBV28,TRBJ2-3,.,.
TGTGCCAGCGCGCCCCCCAGCTCCTACGAGCAGTACTTC,CASAPPSSYEQYF,TRBV7-9,TRBJ2-7,.,once
TGTGCCAGCAGTTGGGGGATGGAGCAGTTCTTC,CASSWGMEQFF,TRBV6-5,TRBJ2-1,.,.
TGTGCCAGCAGTCAAACAGGGAACTATGGCTACACCTTC,CASSQTGNYGYTF,TRBV7-6,TRBJ1-2,.,.
TGTGCCAGCAGTTCCCAAGGGCAGAGCTCCTACGAGCAGTACTTC,CASSSQGQSSYEQYF,TRBV28,TRBJ2-7,.,.
TGTGCCAGCAGCCTCCCGGGACACAAACTCGACAATGAGCAGTTCTTC,CASSLPGHKLDNEQFF,TRBV5-6,TRBJ2-1,.,.
TGTGCCAGCAGCTTGGCAGGGGCCATGAACACTGAAGCTTTCTTT,CASSLAGAMNTEAFF,TRBV5-4,TRBJ1-1,.,.
TGTGCCATCAGTGAGTCGGGGTCATATTCACCCCTCCACTTT,CAISESGSYSPLHF,TRBV10-3,TRBJ1-6,.,many
TGTGCCAGCTCGGCAGGGGGCATAGGAGAAAAACTGTTTTTT,CASSAGGIGEKLFF,TRBV18,TRBJ1-4,TRBD1,.
TGCAGCGCCCGGGGGGGACATGGCGTCTACAATGAGCAGTTCTTC,CSARGGHGVYNEQFF,TRBV29-1,TRBJ2-1,TRBD2,.
TGTGCCATCAGTGCGTATATGGGGGAAGTGCGGGCAAACTATGGCTACACCTTC,CAISAYMGEVRANYGYTF,TRBV10-3,TRBJ1-2,.,.
TGTGCCAGCAGCTTGCGGGCGCTCGGCCTTGGCTACACCTTC,CASSLRALGLGYTF,TRBV5-4,TRBJ1-2,.,.
TGTGCCAGCAGCTTGGCGGGAGGTGCAGGGTGGCAGCCCCAGCATTTT,CASSLAGGAGWQPQHF,TRBV5-6,TRBJ1-5,.,.